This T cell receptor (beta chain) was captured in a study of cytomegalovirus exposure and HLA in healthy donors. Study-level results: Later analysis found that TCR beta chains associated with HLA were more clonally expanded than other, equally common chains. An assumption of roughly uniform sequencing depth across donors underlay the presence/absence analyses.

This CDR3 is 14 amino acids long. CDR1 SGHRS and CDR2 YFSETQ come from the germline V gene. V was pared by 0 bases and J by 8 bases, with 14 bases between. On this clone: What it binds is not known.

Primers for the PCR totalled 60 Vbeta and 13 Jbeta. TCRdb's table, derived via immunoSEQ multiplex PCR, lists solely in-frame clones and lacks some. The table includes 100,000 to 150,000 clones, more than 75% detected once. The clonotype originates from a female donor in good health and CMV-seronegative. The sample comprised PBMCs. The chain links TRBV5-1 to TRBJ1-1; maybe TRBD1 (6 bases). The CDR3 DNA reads TGCGCCAGCAGCTTGGAACAGGGTTATAGGGAAGCTTTCTTT. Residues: CASSLEQGYREAFF.